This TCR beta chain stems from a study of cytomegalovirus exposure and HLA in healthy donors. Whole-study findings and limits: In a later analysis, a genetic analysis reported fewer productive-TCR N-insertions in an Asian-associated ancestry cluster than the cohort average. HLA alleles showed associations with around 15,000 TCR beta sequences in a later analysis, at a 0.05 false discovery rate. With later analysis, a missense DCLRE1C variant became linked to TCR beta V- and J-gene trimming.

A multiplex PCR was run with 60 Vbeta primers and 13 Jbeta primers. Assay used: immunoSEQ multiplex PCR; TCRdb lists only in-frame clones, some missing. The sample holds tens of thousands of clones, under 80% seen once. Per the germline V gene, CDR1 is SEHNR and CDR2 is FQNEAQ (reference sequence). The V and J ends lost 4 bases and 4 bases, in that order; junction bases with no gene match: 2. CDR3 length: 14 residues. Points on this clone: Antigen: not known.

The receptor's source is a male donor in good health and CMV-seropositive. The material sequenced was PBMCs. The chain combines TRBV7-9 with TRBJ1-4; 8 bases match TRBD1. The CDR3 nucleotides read TGTGCCAGCAGCTCAGGGGGCAATAATGAAAAACTGTTTTTT. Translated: CASSSGGNNEKLFF.